The rows below give T cell receptor beta chains drawn from one sample of a study of blood T cell repertoires in COVID-19. Profiling relied on immunoSEQ multiplex PCR, and the TCRdb table lists in-frame clones only, not all of them. The sample shows about 320,000 clones, about 91% of them seen only once. Sequencing input: PBMCs or T cells enriched from blood (not recorded which). These receptors originate from a woman aged 18-29 years who had recovered from COVID-19. CDR3s include the opening cysteine and the closing phenylalanine or tryptophan. Each record gives: J gene, V gene, D gene, clone size, CDR3 protein, CDR3 DNA. The D gene is left open where the match is weak. Clone size is not always given. Where it is, it says once, few, many or a class for expanded clones.

TRBJ2-2 TRBV7-6 - - CASSSGKGTGELFF TGTGCCAGCAGCTCAGGGAAGGGCACCGGGGAGCTGTTTTTT
TRBJ1-1 TRBV7-9 - - CASSSFQGTTEAFF TGTGCCAGCAGCTCGTTTCAGGGGACCACTGAAGCTTTCTTT
TRBJ2-1 TRBV27 TRBD2 - CASSLLAGSYNEQFF TGTGCCAGCAGTTTACTAGCGGGCTCCTACAATGAGCAGTTCTTC
TRBJ1-5 TRBV5-1 - - CASSLEGFEGSTQHF TGCGCCAGCAGCTTGGAGGGATTTGAGGGATCGACCCAGCATTTT
TRBJ2-7 TRBV28 TRBD1 - CASSSRKTIPRTGSSYEQYF TGTGCCAGCAGTTCCCGAAAAACGATCCCGAGGACAGGGAGCTCCTACGAGCAGTACTTC
TRBJ1-2 TRBV2 TRBD1 - CASSEARTGGNYGYTF TGTGCCAGCAGTGAAGCGCGCACAGGGGGCAACTATGGCTACACCTTC
TRBJ1-4 TRBV20-1 - - CSARTGEKLFF TGCAGTGCAAGGACTGGAGAAAAACTGTTTTTT
TRBJ2-7 TRBV7-2 - - CASSLAPRTSSYEQYF TGTGCCAGCAGCTTAGCGCCGCGCACGAGCTCCTACGAGCAGTACTTC
TRBJ1-1 TRBV5-6 TRBD1 - CASSFSPGQGAGEAFF TGTGCCAGCAGCTTCTCACCGGGACAGGGGGCTGGTGAAGCTTTCTTT
TRBJ2-3 TRBV7-8 - once CASSPRGHTDTQYF TGTGCCAGCAGCCCGCGCGGCCACACAGATACGCAGTATTTT
TRBJ1-2 TRBV19 TRBD1 few CASRDGAGTVYGYTF TGTGCCAGTAGAGATGGGGCCGGGACAGTCTATGGCTACACCTTC
TRBJ2-3 TRBV7-3 TRBD2 - CASSLMGSGVTDTQYF TGTGCCAGCAGCTTAATGGGAAGCGGGGTCACAGATACGCAGTATTTT
TRBJ2-1 TRBV5-6 TRBD2 - CASSWLAGGYNEQFF TGTGCCAGCAGCTGGTTAGCGGGGGGTTACAATGAGCAGTTCTTC
TRBJ1-2 TRBV18 TRBD1 - CASSSTGQGGLNYGYTF TGTGCCAGCTCATCTACGGGACAGGGGGGACTTAACTATGGCTACACCTTC
TRBJ2-7 TRBV7-2 - - CASSPGVGYEQYF TGTGCCAGCAGCCCAGGGGTCGGTTACGAGCAGTACTTC
TRBJ1-2 TRBV5-4 - - CASSPKVEPYGYTF TGTGCCAGCAGCCCAAAGGTGGAGCCGTATGGCTACACCTTC
TRBJ2-2 TRBV28 TRBD2 - CASSFGLAGTGELFF TGTGCCAGCAGTTTTGGGCTAGCGGGAACCGGGGAGCTGTTTTTT
TRBJ2-7 TRBV18 TRBD1 - CASSPRQGAYEQYF TGTGCCAGCTCACCCCGACAGGGGGCCTACGAGCAGTACTTC
TRBJ2-3 TRBV1 - - CTSSQGDRTDTQYF TGCACCAGCAGCCAGGGGGACAGGACAGATACGCAGTATTTT
TRBJ2-2 TRBV30 - - CAWSVTFGGELFF TGTGCCTGGAGTGTAACGTTCGGCGGGGAGCTGTTTTTT
TRBJ2-5 TRBV6-5 TRBD2 - CASSRLAGVQETQYF TGTGCCAGCAGCCGACTAGCGGGAGTACAAGAGACCCAGTACTTC
TRBJ2-1 TRBV7-8 - - CASSLGLNNEQFF TGTGCCAGCAGCTTAGGACTTAACAATGAGCAGTTCTTC
TRBJ1-5 TRBV7-2 - - CASSRRGGGQPQHF TGTGCCAGCAGCCGCAGGGGAGGGGGTCAGCCCCAGCATTTT
TRBJ1-2 TRBV12-5 - - CASGLVGGKLGGYTF TGTGCTAGTGGTTTGGTAGGAGGGAAGTTGGGGGGCTACACCTTC
TRBJ1-1 TRBV19 TRBD1 once CASSSGTGVSMNTEAFF TGTGCCAGTAGTTCCGGGACAGGGGTTTCTATGAACACTGAAGCTTTCTTT
TRBJ2-1 TRBV9 - - CASSVLDAGSSYNEQFF TGTGCCAGCAGCGTATTAGACGCGGGAAGCTCCTACAATGAGCAGTTCTTC
TRBJ2-7 TRBV19 TRBD1 - CASRGRGTASYEQYF TGTGCCAGTAGAGGCAGGGGGACGGCCTCCTACGAGCAGTACTTC
TRBJ2-7 TRBV6-1 - - CASSEMAGNSYEQYF TGTGCCAGCAGTGAAATGGCAGGGAACTCCTACGAGCAGTACTTC
TRBJ1-6 TRBV5-5 - few CASSQDQNSPLHF TGTGCCAGCAGCCAGGATCAGAATTCACCCCTCCACTTT
TRBJ1-2 TRBV11-1 - - CASGRGSIYGYTF TGTGCCAGCGGGAGGGGATCTATCTATGGCTACACCTTC